One sample yielded the 25 T cell receptor beta chains listed below, sequenced in a study of T cells in Graves' hyperthyroidism and ophthalmopathy. RNA transcripts gave rise to amplified TCR beta CDR3 regions. A set of HTBI primers served as the primers for a first-round RT-PCR of the TCR CDR3. Using its own MiXCR run on the multiplex PCR reads, TCRdb lists one record per CDR3 protein. Seen here are roughly 250,000 distinct CDR3 sequences, 16% observed once, and the top ten hold 25% to 30%. Sequencing was carried out using blood. All receptors come from a woman between 18 and 30 years old with Graves' ophthalmopathy.

This clonotype occurred many times. Here the CDR3 reads CASSISTATMGPQHF. The DNA of the CDR3 is TGTGCCAGTAGTATATCGACAGCTACGATGGGGCCCCAGCATTTT. The chain joins TRBV19 to TRBJ1-5; TRBD1 might be the D (5 bases). This CDR3 spans 15 amino acids. The germline gives CDR1 LNHDA, CDR2 SQIVND (reference sequence). V dropped 2 bases and J dropped 9 bases, with 17 bases sitting between them.

The chain combines TRBV2 with TRBJ2-3, with D unresolved. The CDR3 has 14 residues. Germline CDR1 reads SNHLY; CDR2 reads FYNNEI. Trimming stripped 5 bases from V and 1 base from J, with 10 bases between. CDR3 loop: CASSLGYGTDTQYF. For the CDR3, the DNA is TGTGCCAGCAGTCTAGGGTACGGCACAGATACGCAGTATTTT.

In its sample, this clonotype was seen many times. The chain has TRBV7-9 and TRBJ2-1; 10 bases line up with TRBD2. This CDR3 region has 16 residues. The germline gives CDR1 SEHNR, CDR2 FQNEAQ (reference sequence). J was trimmed by 5 bases and V by 5 bases; bases with no gene match: 9. CDR3 in DNA: TGTGCCAGCAGCAAAAGCGGGAGGGCCGTCGACAATGAGCAGTTCTTC. Residues: CASSKSGRAVDNEQFF.

This clonotype has at least ten counts. CDR3 sequence reads: CASSPYNTGELFF. CDR3 nucleotide sequence: TGTGCCAGCAGTCCCTATAACACCGGGGAGCTGTTTTTT. This chain links TRBV12-3 or TRBV12-4 with TRBJ2-2, with D uncertain. The CDR3 length is 13 residues. V was cut by 5 bases and J by 2 bases, with 6 bases left in between.

The rearrangement links TRBV6-2 or TRBV6-3 to TRBJ2-5, with 9 bases lining up with TRBD2. The junction had 5 bases not matched to a gene; V was cut back by 0 bases and J by 3 bases. From germline, CDR1 is MNHEY and CDR2 SVGEGT. The CDR3 has 16 amino acids. The CDR3 DNA reads TGTGCCAGCAGTTACTCGAGTCAGCGGGGGGAAGAGACCCAGTACTTC. Amino acids: CASSYSSQRGEETQYF.

This clonotype showed up many times. V gene TRBV5-6 combines with J gene TRBJ2-5; D is ambiguous. Trimming removed 2 bases from V and 1 base from J, with 6 bases in between. This CDR3 spans 13 amino acids. The germline gives CDR1 SGHDT, CDR2 YYEEEE. Here the CDR3 reads CASSFWAQETQYF. In nucleotides, the CDR3 is TGTGCCAGCAGCTTTTGGGCCCAAGAGACCCAGTACTTC.

This clonotype has a count of ten or more. The V call is TRBV5-8, the J call TRBJ1-2; D may be TRBD1 (5 bases). The germline V and J ends were trimmed by 3 bases and 3 bases, with 6 bases remaining between them. Per the germline V gene, CDR1 is SGHTS and CDR2 is YDEGEE. CDR3 size: 12 residues. The CDR3 protein is CASSSGHYGYTF. CDR3 in DNA: TGTGCCAGCAGCTCGGGACACTATGGCTACACCTTC.

This clonotype appeared many times. Relative to the germline gene, one junction end is altered; a read error may explain this. The chain employs TRBV6-1 and TRBJ2-5, with 14 bases that match TRBD2. Germline CDR1 is MNHNS and CDR2 is SASEGT. CDR3 size: 14 residues. This CDR3 is CRYGTSGSAETQYF. The CDR3 DNA reads as TGCCGCTATGGGACTAGCGGGAGTGCGGAGACCCAGTACTTC.

This clonotype was observed at least ten times. The CDR3 DNA is TGTGCCAGCAGCTTCTGGACAGGGGTGGGGTACAATGAGCAGTTCTTC. This sequence encodes CASSFWTGVGYNEQFF. This sequence joins TRBV9 and TRBJ2-1; 9 positions agree with TRBD1. The CDR3 extends over 16 amino acids. Looked up from germline, CDR1 is SGDLS and CDR2 is YYNGEE. J was trimmed by 4 bases and V by 4 bases; bases with no gene match: 9.

This clonotype was seen more than once but under ten times. The chain links TRBV24-1 to TRBJ2-3; D might be TRBD1 or TRBD2, each matching 5 bases. Germline loops: CDR1 KGHDR, CDR2 SFDVKD. Trimming took 1 base from V and 5 from J, leaving 15 bases between them. This CDR3 contains 16 residues. For the CDR3, the DNA is TGTGCCACCAGTGATTTCCGGGACGGCCTGGGAGATACGCAGTATTTT. This translates into CATSDFRDGLGDTQYF.

The V and J genes are TRBV4-3 and TRBJ2-1, with 8 bases that match TRBD2. The V and J ends lost 3 bases and 6 bases, in that order; junction bases with no gene match: 4. Germline V gene sequence: CDR1 LGHNA, CDR2 YSLEER. The CDR3 extends over 14 amino acids. CDR3 coding DNA: TGCGCCAGCAGCCATCCCGGGGGGGGCAATGAGCAGTTCTTC. This gives the protein CASSHPGGGNEQFF.

The chain uses TRBV11-2 and TRBJ2-1; unclear D gene. The germline V gene encodes CDR1 SGHAT and CDR2 FQNNGV. V lost 3 bases to trimming and J lost 9 bases, with 12 bases between them. The CDR3 contains 13 residues. CDR3 protein: CASSLDYSGEQFF. DNA for the CDR3: TGTGCCAGCAGCTTGGATTACTCCGGTGAGCAGTTCTTC.

For the CDR3, the DNA is TGTGCCAGCAGTACAGGGACTAGCGGGGGGGACGAGCAGTACTTC. This encodes CASSTGTSGGDEQYF. V and J are TRBV28 and TRBJ2-7; 16 bases line up with TRBD2. Per germline, CDR1 MDHEN and CDR2 SYDVKM. The CDR3 sequence is 15 residues long. V gave up 5 bases and J gave up 5 bases; unmatched junction bases: 3.

As concerns this clonotype: The junction and the germline gene differ at one end; a read error may be behind it. This chain joins TRBV4-3 and TRBJ2-3; TRBD2 matches 9 bases. This CDR3 is 17 amino acids long. The germline V gene has CDR1 LGHNA and CDR2 YSLEER. CDR3 sequence: CASSQSTSSGVTDTLYF. CDR3 nucleotide sequence: TGCGCCAGCAGCCAAAGTACTTCTAGCGGGGTCACAGATACGCTGTATTTT.

The rearrangement links TRBV9 to TRBJ2-1, with D perhaps matching TRBD2 (5 bases). Germline values: CDR1 SGDLS, CDR2 YYNGEE. V gave up 0 bases and J gave up 7 bases, with 11 bases separating them. CDR3 length equals 14 residues. The CDR3 reads CASSVGASGNEQFF. The CDR3 DNA is TGTGCCAGCAGCGTAGGTGCCTCGGGAAATGAGCAGTTCTTC.

The chain recombines TRBV5-4 with TRBJ2-3; the D gene is possibly TRBD2 (5 bases). Deletions cut 0 bases from V and 1 base from J, with 9 bases between. The CDR3 is 15 amino acids. Germline V gene data show CDR1 as SGHNT and CDR2 as YYREEE (reference sequence). CDR3 DNA: TGTGCCAGCAGCTTGGATAGCGTTGGCACAGATACGCAGTATTTT. This encodes CASSLDSVGTDTQYF.

This clonotype was found many times. The V gene is TRBV7-9, the J gene TRBJ2-1; possibly TRBD1 or TRBD2 for D (5 bases each). V was cut by 3 bases and J by 4 bases, with 16 bases left in between. This CDR3 region has 16 residues. Germline CDR1 SEHNR, CDR2 FQNEAQ (reference sequence). CDR3 amino acids: CASSFGSGRQYNEQFF. CDR3 coding DNA: TGTGCCAGCAGCTTTGGTTCGGGACGGCAATACAATGAGCAGTTCTTC.

A few counts support this clonotype. V and J are TRBV9 and TRBJ2-2; 11 positions agree with TRBD2. The CDR3 covers 19 residues. CDR1 and CDR2 from the germline V gene are SGDLS and YYNGEE. V lost 4 bases, J lost 5 bases, and 16 bases stayed unmatched. CDR3: CASSPPTPALAGDTGELFF. DNA for the CDR3: TGTGCCAGCAGCCCACCTACCCCGGCACTAGCGGGAGATACCGGGGAGCTGTTTTTT.

This clonotype came up a few times. Possible read error: a much larger clone is one base away. The V and J genes are TRBV4-2 and TRBJ2-7, with D unclear. This CDR3 is 16 amino acids long. Germline-derived CDR1 and CDR2 are LGHNA and YNFKEQ. CDR3 nucleotides: TGTGCCAGCAGCCAAGGGCGAGCAGCCAACTCCTACGAGCAGTGCTTC. It encodes CASSQGRAANSYEQCF.

This chain links TRBV28 with TRBJ2-7, with D possibly TRBD2 on 5 matching bases. The germline CDR1 and CDR2 sequences are MDHEN and SYDVKM. Trimming shortened V by 7 bases and J by 5 bases, and 21 bases separated the two germline ends. The CDR3 contains 15 residues. CDR3 nucleotide sequence: TGTGCCAGCATCGGGTTCAGCGGCGGTCCCCACGAGCAGTACTTC. Translation: CASIGFSGGPHEQYF.

This clonotype was counted many times. V usage is TRBV28 and J usage is TRBJ1-4; no definite D call. The CDR3 is made up of 14 amino acids. The germline V gene encodes CDR1 MDHEN and CDR2 SYDVKM. Trimming took off 7 bases at V and 6 bases at J, with 15 bases between the two ends. CDR3 bases: TGTGCCAGCACCCGGGTCCTCCCGGATGAAAAACTGTTTTTT. Amino acids: CASTRVLPDEKLFF.

A word on this clonotype: Its ends do not fully match the called genes, so a read error is possible. The chain combines TRBV5-1 with TRBJ2-1; TRBD2 matches at 11 bases. CDR3 length: 15 amino acids. Germline lookup yields CDR1 SGHRS and CDR2 YFSETQ. CDR3 amino acids: CASSLTSGSYNEQSF. CDR3 DNA: TGCGCCAGCAGCTTGACTAGCGGGAGCTACAATGAGCAGTCCTTC.

The chain employs TRBV6-5 and TRBJ2-2; D gene unclear. V was clipped by 0 bases and J by 0 bases, with 8 bases between them. Germline CDR1 MNHEY, CDR2 SVGAGI. The CDR3 is 16 amino acids. The DNA for the CDR3 is TGTGCCAGCAGTTACTCGAGAGCTTCGAACACCGGGGAGCTGTTTTTT. Encoded protein: CASSYSRASNTGELFF.

On this clonotype itself: One end of the junction does not line up with germline, which may come from a read error. The chain couples TRBV7-9 to TRBJ2-3, with D unresolved. The CDR3 has 15 amino acids. Germline V gives CDR1 SEHNR, CDR2 FQNEAQ (reference sequence). CDR3 amino acids: CASSLGDTYTDAQYF. The CDR3 DNA reads TGTGCCAGCAGCTTAGGAGACACCTACACAGATGCGCAGTATTTT.

This clonotype has at least ten counts. The gene calls are TRBV15 and TRBJ2-1; 11 bases line up with TRBD2. Germline CDR1 reads LNHNV; CDR2 reads YYDKDF (reference sequence). V lost 2 bases, J lost 4 bases, and 4 bases stayed unmatched. This CDR3 spans 16 amino acids. This CDR3 reads CATSRLAGGRYNEQFF. In DNA, the CDR3 is TGTGCCACCAGCAGACTAGCGGGAGGTCGGTACAATGAGCAGTTCTTC.